This TCR beta chain is from a study of tumor-infiltrating lymphocytes in primary liver carcinoma. The overall study: There were roughly 3.65 to 7.5 million productive TCRbeta reads per sample, a yield similar across tissue types. Overall study findings and caveats: Tumor specimens were characterized by a significantly higher top-250-clone fraction than blood (p = 0.039).

The researchers produced TCR beta cDNA from around 0.5 ug total RNA with a constant-region primer. Three rounds of nested multiplex PCR with slightly modified ARM-PCR produced TCR beta libraries. Two initial PCR rounds of ten to eleven cycles each paired TRBV1-TRBV30 forward primers with a C-beta reverse primer. TCRdb redid the calling of the multiplex PCR reads with MiXCR, one entry per CDR3 protein. The table includes about 310,000 distinct CDR3 sequences, 65% detected once. This clonotype was observed at least ten times. What it binds is unknown. Blood RNA came from unsorted whole blood; germline DNA was also extracted. A sample of roughly 4 milliliters of peripheral blood was taken before surgery. Germline CDR1 and CDR2: LGHNA and YNFKEQ. J gave up 2 bases and V 0 bases, and 4 bases lay outside the gene matches. The CDR3 runs to 15 residues.

The chain links TRBV4-2 to TRBJ2-7; TRBD2 aligns across 7 bases. The sample taken for sequencing was peripheral blood. The TCR was taken from a man aged 40-50 years with primary liver carcinoma and hepatitis B virus infection. The CDR3 DNA follows: TGTGCCAGCAGCCAAGAGGGCGGACTAGCCTACGAGCAGTACTTC. The encoded protein is CASSQEGGLAYEQYF.